Below, 24 T cell receptor beta chains from the same sample are listed, as sequenced in a study of identical twins (dated by TCRdb to 2016 to 2017). The method behind the library was 5' RACE. Sequencing took place on an Illumina HiSeq 2000. The raw public reads went through TCRdb reprocessing: fastp at Q25, MiXCR clone calling, in-frame beta chains kept. Identical CDR3 protein sequences are pooled into one entry, listed with their most common genes and DNA. This sample holds about 720,000 distinct CDR3 sequences; approximately 18% were observed only once. The top ten clonotypes cover 10% to 15% of the sample. The same specimen was also included in a second study, on T cells expressing NK-cell markers.

Sequenced material: PBMCs. The receptors derive from a woman aged 18-29 years in good health.

J is TRBJ2-5 and V is TRBV3-1, with D possibly being TRBD2 (5 bases). CDR3 length: 12 amino acids. CDR1 LGHDT and CDR2 YNNKEL come from the germline V gene (reference sequence). Trimming took off 1 base at V and 7 bases at J, with 7 bases between the two ends. This chain's CDR3 is CASSQVAGTQYF. CDR3 in DNA: TGTGCCAGCAGCCAAGTTGCGGGGACCCAGTACTTC.

There are a few counts of this clonotype. The chain is built from TRBV5-1 and TRBJ2-1; tentatively, D is TRBD2 (5 bases). This CDR3 spans 15 amino acids. V lost 4 bases and J lost 5, with 16 bases in between. The V gene's germline CDR1 is SGHRS and CDR2 YFSETQ. The CDR3 loop is CASSPGVGRDNEQFF. In nucleotides, the CDR3 is TGCGCCAGCAGCCCCGGGGTCGGGCGGGACAATGAGCAGTTCTTC.

The chain is built from TRBV9 and TRBJ2-3; TRBD2 matches at 7 bases. The V segment lost 4 bases and the J segment 6 bases; nucleotides outside the gene matches: 11. CDR3 length: 15 residues. The germline V gene has CDR1 SGDLS and CDR2 YYNGEE. CDR3 nucleotide sequence: TGTGCCAGCAGCTTCCGGACGGGAGGTGCCGATACGCAGTATTTT. Residues: CASSFRTGGADTQYF.

This clonotype was counted only a few times. This chain joins TRBV18 and TRBJ2-3; TRBD2 might be the D (7 bases). V lost 3 bases, J lost 1 base, and 14 bases lay in between. The CDR3 totals 16 residues. In germline, CDR1 is KGHSH, CDR2 LQKENI. As DNA, the CDR3 is TGTGCCAGCTCACCGAGCGCGGGGGCTGGCACAGATACGCAGTATTTT. It yields the protein CASSPSAGAGTDTQYF.

J is TRBJ2-5 and V is TRBV7-7, with 7 bases identical to TRBD2. After removal of 5 bases from V and 5 bases from J, the junction contained 8 bases not matched to a gene. Germline V gene data show CDR1 as SSHAT and CDR2 as FNYEAQ (reference sequence). This CDR3 has 14 amino acids. The chain's CDR3 is CASSVTGAGETQYF. In nucleotides, the CDR3 is TGTGCCAGCAGCGTCACCGGAGCGGGGGAGACCCAGTACTTC.

V gene TRBV20-1 combines with J gene TRBJ1-2, with TRBD1 identical over 7 bases. The CDR3 has 13 residues. Germline V gene data show CDR1 as DFQATT and CDR2 as SNEGSKA (reference sequence). The J segment lost 3 bases and the V segment lost 3 bases, leaving 4 bases of the junction unmatched. The CDR3 DNA sequence: TGCAGTGCTAGGCCGGGACAGTACTATGGCTACACCTTC. This encodes CSARPGQYYGYTF.

This clonotype has a handful of counts. V gene TRBV20-1 combines with J gene TRBJ2-1; unclear D gene. The germline V gene encodes CDR1 DFQATT and CDR2 SNEGSKA (reference sequence). V was trimmed by 0 bases and J by 2 bases, leaving 14 bases between them. The length of the CDR3 is 16 residues. The DNA of the CDR3 is TGCAGTGCTAGAGATCAGTATTCGATCCCCTACAATGAGCAGTTCTTC. This gives the protein CSARDQYSIPYNEQFF.

This sequence joins TRBV20-1 and TRBJ1-3, with a tentative D call TRBD1 (5 bases). Trimming removed 5 bases at V and 4 bases at J, with 12 bases between. CDR3 length equals 13 residues. Germline V lookup: CDR1 DFQATT, CDR2 SNEGSKA (reference sequence). CDR3 bases: TGCAGTGCTGCGCGGGGCTCCGGAAACACCATATATTTT. Translation gives CSAARGSGNTIYF.

The chain recombines TRBV24-1 with TRBJ2-3, with 9 bases lining up with TRBD2. The V gene end was trimmed by 3 bases and the J gene end by 4 bases; junction bases not matched to a gene: 4. This CDR3 comprises 15 residues. CDR1 and CDR2 (germline): KGHDR, SFDVKD. CDR3 sequence reads: CATSDPGTSPDTQYF. CDR3 nucleotide sequence: TGTGCCACCAGTGATCCAGGGACTAGCCCAGATACGCAGTATTTT.

The chain couples TRBV15 to TRBJ1-2; 8 nucleotides align to TRBD1. The CDR3 contains 15 residues. Per germline, CDR1 LNHNV and CDR2 YYDKDF (reference sequence). After removal of 0 bases from V and 8 bases from J, the junction contained 8 bases not matched to a gene. DNA of the CDR3: TGTGCCACCAGCAGAGAGGGGACAGGCGTCGGCGGCTACACCTTC. Residues: CATSREGTGVGGYTF.

This chain's CDR3 is CASIRGTSGRQAYEQYF. The CDR3 DNA follows: TGTGCCAGCATTCGGGGGACTAGCGGGAGACAGGCCTACGAGCAGTACTTC. The chain joins TRBV6-1 to TRBJ2-7; TRBD2 matches at 14 bases. From germline, CDR1 is MNHNS and CDR2 SASEGT. The CDR3 has 17 amino acids. After removal of 7 bases from V and 2 bases from J, the junction contained 10 bases not matched to a gene.

The sample holds a few counts of this clonotype. The chain recombines TRBV20-1 with TRBJ2-5, with D uncertain. Germline V gene data show CDR1 as DFQATT and CDR2 as SNEGSKA (reference sequence). CDR3 length: 11 residues. Trimming left V 0 bases short and J 5 bases short, with 4 bases between. The CDR3 region has the DNA TGCAGTGCTAGAGATTTCGAGACCCAGTACTTC. This sequence encodes CSARDFETQYF.

This clonotype was observed a few times. As DNA, the CDR3 is TGTGCCAGCAGCTTCGGGGGGACAGGGTACGCTGAAGCTTTCTTT. This gives the protein CASSFGGTGYAEAFF. The rearrangement joins TRBV7-9 to TRBJ1-1; 9 positions match TRBD1. Germline CDR1 is SEHNR and CDR2 is FQNEAQ (reference sequence). Germline trimming cut 3 bases from V and 6 bases from J; bases unmatched to any gene: 8. CDR3 length: 15 amino acids.

This rearrangement joins TRBV12-3 or TRBV12-4 to TRBJ1-5; D gene unclear. This CDR3 is built from 17 residues. The ends were cut back, 3 bases at V and 0 bases at J, with 15 bases in the middle. CDR3 residues: CASSFDPEADSNQPQHF. CDR3 DNA: TGTGCCAGCAGTTTTGACCCAGAAGCGGATAGCAATCAGCCCCAGCATTTT.

The chain couples TRBV3-1 to TRBJ2-2; a weak D match, TRBD1 (6 bases). V lost 5 bases, J lost 3 bases, and 10 bases lay in between. Germline CDR1 reads LGHDT; CDR2 reads YNNKEL (reference sequence). This CDR3 contains 14 residues. CDR3 sequence (DNA): TGTGCCAGCAGCGCCAGGGGTTACACCGGGGAGCTGTTTTTT. Translation: CASSARGYTGELFF.

This clonotype was counted only a few times. The rearrangement links TRBV20-1 to TRBJ2-3; 9 bases map to TRBD2. Germline V CDR1 and CDR2: DFQATT, SNEGSKA (reference sequence). V gave up 5 bases and J gave up 2 bases; unmatched junction bases: 5. This CDR3 region has 14 residues. CDR3 region: CSAPSGTITDTQYF. CDR3 DNA: TGCAGTGCTCCTAGCGGGACAATCACAGATACGCAGTATTTT.

This clonotype showed up just a few times. This chain joins TRBV12-3 or TRBV12-4 and TRBJ2-7; perhaps D is TRBD1 or TRBD2 (7 bases each). The CDR3 length is 16 residues. Trimming took off 5 bases at V and 1 base at J, with 18 bases between the two ends. CDR3 sequence: CASSAGRDSPSYEQYF. CDR3 DNA sequence: TGTGCCAGCAGTGCTGGGAGGGACAGTCCATCCTACGAGCAGTACTTC.

The chain is built from TRBV20-1 and TRBJ2-5, with D possibly matching TRBD2 (7 bases). Germline assignment: CDR1 DFQATT and CDR2 SNEGSKA (reference sequence). CDR3 length equals 15 residues. Trimming stripped 6 bases from V and 5 bases from J, with 22 bases between. The CDR3 DNA sequence: TGCAGTGCCCGAGGGGGGGGATCCCCTCGGGAGACCCAGTACTTC. It encodes CSARGGGSPRETQYF.

This clonotype was observed a handful of times. This chain links TRBV20-1 with TRBJ2-7; 7 nucleotides align to TRBD1. The CDR3 is 13 residues long. The V gene end was trimmed by 5 bases and the J gene end by 3 bases; junction bases not matched to a gene: 7. Looked up from germline, CDR1 is DFQATT and CDR2 is SNEGSKA (reference sequence). CDR3 nucleotides: TGCAGTGCTGGCGAGGGACAGAACTACGAGCAGTACTTC. It specifies CSAGEGQNYEQYF.

A few counts support this clonotype. This chain uses TRBV30 with TRBJ2-3; 7 positions agree with TRBD2. Germline V gene lookup returns CDR1 GTSNPN and CDR2 SVGIG (reference sequence). J gave up 2 bases and V 0 bases, and 5 bases lay outside the gene matches. The CDR3 has 15 amino acids. The CDR3: CAWSVGGRTTDTQYF. In nucleotides, the CDR3 is TGTGCCTGGAGTGTGGGAGGGAGGACCACAGATACGCAGTATTTT.

The chain uses TRBV7-9 and TRBJ2-1, with D perhaps TRBD1 (6 bases). V was pared by 5 bases and J by 1 base, with 15 bases between. Germline lookup yields CDR1 SEHNR and CDR2 FQNEAQ (reference sequence). This CDR3 region has 16 residues. CDR3 sequence reads: CASSGSQGSSYNEQFF. Written as DNA, the CDR3 is TGTGCCAGCAGCGGCAGTCAGGGGTCTTCCTACAATGAGCAGTTCTTC.

V and J are TRBV18 and TRBJ2-1; D is tentatively TRBD1 or TRBD2 (5 bases each). The CDR3 is 13 amino acids. Germline V lookup: CDR1 KGHSH, CDR2 LQKENI. Trimming removed 6 bases at V and 6 bases at J, with 12 bases between. CDR3 nucleotides: TGTGCCAGCTCGGGGGACCCCGCCAATGAGCAGTTCTTC. This codes for CASSGDPANEQFF.

The genes are TRBV5-1 and TRBJ2-7, with TRBD2 identical over 7 bases. Trimming cost V 4 bases and J 6 bases; bases outside gene matches: 10. Per germline, CDR1 SGHRS and CDR2 YFSETQ. The CDR3 length is 14 residues. The CDR3 DNA reads as TGCGCCAGCAGCGGATCTGGGAGGGTGGGCGAGCAGTACTTC. Protein: CASSGSGRVGEQYF.

This clonotype was observed a few times. V and J are TRBV24-1 and TRBJ2-3; 8 bases are a match to TRBD2. Germline V CDR1 and CDR2: KGHDR, SFDVKD. The CDR3 loop spans 16 amino acids. V was pared by 7 bases and J by 6 bases, with 14 bases of the junction left unmatched. The DNA of the CDR3 is TGTGCCACCAGCGGCCCGGGGCGGGGGGCCCAGGATACGCAGTATTTT. It is translated as CATSGPGRGAQDTQYF.